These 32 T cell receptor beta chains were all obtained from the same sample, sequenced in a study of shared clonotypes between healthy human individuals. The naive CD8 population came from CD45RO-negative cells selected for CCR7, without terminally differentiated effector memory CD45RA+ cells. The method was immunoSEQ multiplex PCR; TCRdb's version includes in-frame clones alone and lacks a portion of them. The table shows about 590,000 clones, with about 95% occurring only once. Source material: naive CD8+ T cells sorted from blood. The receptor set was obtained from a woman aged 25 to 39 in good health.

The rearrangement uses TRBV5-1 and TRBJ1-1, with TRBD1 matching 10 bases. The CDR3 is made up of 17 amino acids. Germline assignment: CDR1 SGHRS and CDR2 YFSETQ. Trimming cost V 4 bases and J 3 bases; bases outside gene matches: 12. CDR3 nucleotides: TGCGCCAGCAGCCACCCGGGACAGGGGACAGGGGACACTGAAGCTTTCTTT. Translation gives CASSHPGQGTGDTEAFF. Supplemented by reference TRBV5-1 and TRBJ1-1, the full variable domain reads KAGVTQTPRYLIKTRGQQVTLSCSPISGHRSVSWYQQTPGQGLQFLFEYFSETQRNKGNFPGRFSGRQFSNSRSEMNVSTLELGDSALYLCASSHPGQGTGDTEAFFGQGTRLTVV.

For the CDR3, the DNA is TGTGCCAGCAGTCCGTGGGACAGAAACTACGAGCAGTACTTC. This gives the protein CASSPWDRNYEQYF. The V call is TRBV28, the J call TRBJ2-7, with TRBD1 identical over 7 bases. Germline lookup yields CDR1 MDHEN and CDR2 SYDVKM. This CDR3 has 14 residues. Trimming cost V 5 bases and J 3 bases; bases outside gene matches: 7.

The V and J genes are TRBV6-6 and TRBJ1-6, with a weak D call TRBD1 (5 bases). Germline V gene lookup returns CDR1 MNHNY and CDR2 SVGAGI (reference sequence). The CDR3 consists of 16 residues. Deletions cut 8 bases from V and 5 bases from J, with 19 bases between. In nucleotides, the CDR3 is TGTGCCAGCTCAAACGGAGGTGGGGGGGATAATTCACCCCTCCACTTT. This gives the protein CASSNGGGGDNSPLHF.

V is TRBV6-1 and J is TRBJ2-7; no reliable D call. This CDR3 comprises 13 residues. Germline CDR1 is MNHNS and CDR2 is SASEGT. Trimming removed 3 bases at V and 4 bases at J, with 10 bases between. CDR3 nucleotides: TGTGCCAGCAGTGATAATTGGGGTTACGAGCAGTACTTC. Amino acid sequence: CASSDNWGYEQYF.

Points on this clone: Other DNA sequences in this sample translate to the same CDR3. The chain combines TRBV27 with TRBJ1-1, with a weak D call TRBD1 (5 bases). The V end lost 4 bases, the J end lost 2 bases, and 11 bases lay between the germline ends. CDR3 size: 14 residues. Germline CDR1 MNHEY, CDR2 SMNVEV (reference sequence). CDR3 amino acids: CASSYTGGNTEAFF. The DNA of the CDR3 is TGTGCCAGCAGTTACACGGGGGGAAACACTGAAGCTTTCTTT.

The CDR3 DNA is TGTGCCAGCAGTTTGGTGGTGCAAACTGGGGCCAACGTCCTGACTTTC. It specifies CASSLVVQTGANVLTF. The chain links TRBV27 to TRBJ2-6; D ambiguous. Trimming removed 3 bases from V and 2 bases from J, with 11 bases in between. The CDR3 runs 16 residues. Germline V lookup: CDR1 MNHEY, CDR2 SMNVEV (reference sequence).

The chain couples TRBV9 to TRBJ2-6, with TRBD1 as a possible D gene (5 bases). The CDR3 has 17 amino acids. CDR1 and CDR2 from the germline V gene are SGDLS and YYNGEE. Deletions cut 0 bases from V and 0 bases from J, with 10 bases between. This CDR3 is CASSVGQQLSGANVLTF. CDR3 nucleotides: TGTGCCAGCAGCGTAGGACAGCAACTCTCTGGGGCCAACGTCCTGACTTTC.

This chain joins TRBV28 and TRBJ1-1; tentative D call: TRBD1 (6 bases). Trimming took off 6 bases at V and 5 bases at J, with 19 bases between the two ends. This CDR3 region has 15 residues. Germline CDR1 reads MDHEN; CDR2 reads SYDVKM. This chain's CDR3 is CASSHLVGGSTEAFF. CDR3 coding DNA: TGTGCCAGCAGCCATCTCGTGGGGGGCAGTACTGAAGCTTTCTTT.

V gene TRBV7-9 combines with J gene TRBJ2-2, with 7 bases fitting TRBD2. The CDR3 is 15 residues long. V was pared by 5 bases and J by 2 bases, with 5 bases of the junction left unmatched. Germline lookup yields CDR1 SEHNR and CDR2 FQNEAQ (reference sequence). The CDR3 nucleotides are TGTGCCAGCAGCGGGGAGGGATTTAACACCGGGGAGCTGTTTTTT. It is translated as CASSGEGFNTGELFF.

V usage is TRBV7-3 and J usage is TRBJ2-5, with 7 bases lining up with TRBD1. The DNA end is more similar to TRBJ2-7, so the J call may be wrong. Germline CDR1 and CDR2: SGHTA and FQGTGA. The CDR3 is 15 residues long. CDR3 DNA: TGTGCCAGCAGCAACACAGGGGCCACCCCCTACGAGCAGTACTTC. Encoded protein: CASSNTGATPYEQYF.

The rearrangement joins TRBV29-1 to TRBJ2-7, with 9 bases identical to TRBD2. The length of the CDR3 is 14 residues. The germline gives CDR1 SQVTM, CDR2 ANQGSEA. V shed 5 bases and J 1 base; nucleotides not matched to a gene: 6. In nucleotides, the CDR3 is TGCAGCGTTTTGGGCCTAGCGGGATCCTACGAGCAGTACTTC. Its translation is CSVLGLAGSYEQYF.

This chain's CDR3 is CASSPGLAGEQYF. The CDR3 nucleotides are TGTGCCAGCAGTCCGGGACTGGCAGGCGAGCAGTACTTC. This rearrangement joins TRBV28 to TRBJ2-7, with D possibly matching TRBD2 (6 bases). V was shortened by 5 bases and J by 6 bases, with 14 bases between the two germline ends. This CDR3 is built from 13 residues. The germline V gene has CDR1 MDHEN and CDR2 SYDVKM.

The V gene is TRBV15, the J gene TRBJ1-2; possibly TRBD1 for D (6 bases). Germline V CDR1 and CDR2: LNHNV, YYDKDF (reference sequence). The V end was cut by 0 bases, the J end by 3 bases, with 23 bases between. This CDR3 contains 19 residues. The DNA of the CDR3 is TGTGCCACCAGCAGAGATTCATTACAAGACGGGGGGCAAGACTATGGCTACACCTTC. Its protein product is CATSRDSLQDGGQDYGYTF. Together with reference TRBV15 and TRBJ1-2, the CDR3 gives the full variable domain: DAMVIQNPRYQVTQFGKPVTLSCSQTLNHNVMYWYQQKSSQAPKLLFHYYDKDFNNEADTPDNFQSRRPNTSFCFLDIRSPGLGDTAMYLCATSRDSLQDGGQDYGYTFGSGTRLTVV.

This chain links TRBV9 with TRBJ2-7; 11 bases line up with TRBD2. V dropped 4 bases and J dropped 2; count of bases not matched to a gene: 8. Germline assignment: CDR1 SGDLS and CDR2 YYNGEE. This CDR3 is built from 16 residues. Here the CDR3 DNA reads TGTGCCAGCAGCTCACCCGGGACTAGCGGCCCCTACGAGCAGTACTTC. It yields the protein CASSSPGTSGPYEQYF.

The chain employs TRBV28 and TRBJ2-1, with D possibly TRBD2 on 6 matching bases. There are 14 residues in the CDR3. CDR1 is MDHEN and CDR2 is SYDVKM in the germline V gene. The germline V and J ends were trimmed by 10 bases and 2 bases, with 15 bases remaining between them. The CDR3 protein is CATSAAGTYNEQFF. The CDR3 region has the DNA TGTGCCACCTCCGCCGCGGGGACCTACAATGAGCAGTTCTTC. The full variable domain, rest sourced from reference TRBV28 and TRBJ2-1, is DVKVTQSSRYLVKRTGEKVFLECVQDMDHENMFWYRQDPGLGLRLIYFSYDVKMKEKGDIPEGYSVSREKKERFSLILESASTNQTSMYLCATSAAGTYNEQFFGPGTRLTVL.

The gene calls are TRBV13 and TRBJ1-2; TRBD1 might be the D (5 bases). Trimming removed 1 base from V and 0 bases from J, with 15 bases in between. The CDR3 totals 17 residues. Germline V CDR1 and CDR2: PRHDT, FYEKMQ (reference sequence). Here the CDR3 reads CASSLETWTSANYGYTF. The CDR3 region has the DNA TGTGCCAGCAGCTTAGAAACCTGGACATCCGCTAACTATGGCTACACCTTC.

The CDR3, as DNA: TGTGCCAGCAGTCTCCGACAGGGGCACCCACTGGGCTACACCTTC. This codes for CASSLRQGHPLGYTF. The chain is built from TRBV27 and TRBJ1-2; TRBD1 matches 8 bases. The junction had 13 bases not matched to a gene; V was cut back by 5 bases and J by 8 bases. Germline CDR1 MNHEY, CDR2 SMNVEV (reference sequence). This CDR3 comprises 15 residues.

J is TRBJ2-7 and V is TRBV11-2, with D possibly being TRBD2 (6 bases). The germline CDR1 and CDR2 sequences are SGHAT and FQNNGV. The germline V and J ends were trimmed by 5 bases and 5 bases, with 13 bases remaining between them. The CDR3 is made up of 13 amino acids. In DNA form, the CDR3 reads TGTGCCAGCAGCCAGGGCCGCGGGAACGAGCAGTACTTC. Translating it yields CASSQGRGNEQYF.

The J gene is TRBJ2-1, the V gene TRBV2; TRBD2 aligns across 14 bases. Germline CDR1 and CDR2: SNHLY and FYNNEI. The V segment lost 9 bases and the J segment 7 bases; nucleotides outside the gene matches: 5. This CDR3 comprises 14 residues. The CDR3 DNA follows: TGTGCCAGTTCCGGGACTAGCGGGGGAAATGAGCAGTTCTTC. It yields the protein CASSGTSGGNEQFF.

The CDR3 region is CASSDNRDSPYNEQFF. DNA for the CDR3: TGTGCCAGCAGTGATAACCGGGACAGTCCCTACAATGAGCAGTTCTTC. J is TRBJ2-1 and V is TRBV2; 7 bases are shared with TRBD1. CDR3 size: 16 residues. J gave up 2 bases and V 3 bases, and 7 bases lay outside the gene matches. Germline lookup yields CDR1 SNHLY and CDR2 FYNNEI.

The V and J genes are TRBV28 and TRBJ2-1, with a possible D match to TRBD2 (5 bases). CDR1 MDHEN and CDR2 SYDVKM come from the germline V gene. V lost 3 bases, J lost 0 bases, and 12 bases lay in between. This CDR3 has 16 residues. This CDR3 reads CASSLVAYSSYNEQFF. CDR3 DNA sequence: TGTGCCAGCAGTTTGGTAGCGTATAGCTCCTACAATGAGCAGTTCTTC.

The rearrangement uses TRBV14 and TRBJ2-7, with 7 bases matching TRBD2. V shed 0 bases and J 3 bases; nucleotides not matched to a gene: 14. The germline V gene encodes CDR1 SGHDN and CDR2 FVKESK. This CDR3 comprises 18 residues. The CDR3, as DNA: TGTGCCAGCAGCCAAGATCCCTATCACGGCGGGAGTGGCTACGAGCAGTACTTC. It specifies CASSQDPYHGGSGYEQYF.

DNA for the CDR3: TGTGCCACCAAGGCCTCTCCGGGCCAATTATACGAGCAGTACTTC. It codes for CATKASPGQLYEQYF. The chain couples TRBV28 to TRBJ2-7; no reliable D call. This CDR3 region has 15 residues. Germline V gene data show CDR1 as MDHEN and CDR2 as SYDVKM. The V gene lost 10 bases and the J gene lost 4 bases, with 23 bases spanning the gap.

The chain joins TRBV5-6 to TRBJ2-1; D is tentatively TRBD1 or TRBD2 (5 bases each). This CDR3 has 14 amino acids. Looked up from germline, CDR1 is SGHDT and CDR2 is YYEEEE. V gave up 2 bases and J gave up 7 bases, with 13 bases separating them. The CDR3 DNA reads TGTGCCAGCAGCTTCGGGGCTCCTGGGAATGAGCAGTTCTTC. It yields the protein CASSFGAPGNEQFF.

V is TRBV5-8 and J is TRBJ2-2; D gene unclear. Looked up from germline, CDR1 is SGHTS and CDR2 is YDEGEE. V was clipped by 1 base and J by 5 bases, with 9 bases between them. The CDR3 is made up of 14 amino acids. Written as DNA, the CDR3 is TGTGCCAGCAGCTTGTTGTCTGGGACCGGGGAGCTGTTTTTT. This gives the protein CASSLLSGTGELFF.

The CDR3 reads CASSFRGWPYNEQFF. In DNA form, the CDR3 reads TGTGCCAGCAGTTTTAGAGGGTGGCCCTACAATGAGCAGTTCTTC. V and J are TRBV27 and TRBJ2-1; maybe TRBD2 (5 bases). This CDR3 region has 15 residues. Germline assignment: CDR1 MNHEY and CDR2 SMNVEV (reference sequence). The ends were cut back, 3 bases at V and 2 bases at J, with 11 bases in the middle.

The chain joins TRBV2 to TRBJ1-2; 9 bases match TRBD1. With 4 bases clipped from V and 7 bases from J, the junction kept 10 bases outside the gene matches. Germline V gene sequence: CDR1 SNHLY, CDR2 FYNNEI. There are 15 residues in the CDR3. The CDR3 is CASSGPGTGWVGYTF. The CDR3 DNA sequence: TGTGCCAGCAGTGGCCCCGGGACAGGGTGGGTTGGCTACACCTTC.

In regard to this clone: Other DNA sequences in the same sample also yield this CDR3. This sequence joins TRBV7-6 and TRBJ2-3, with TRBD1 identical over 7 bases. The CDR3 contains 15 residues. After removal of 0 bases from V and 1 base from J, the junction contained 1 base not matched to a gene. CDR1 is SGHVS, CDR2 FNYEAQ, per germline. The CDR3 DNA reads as TGTGCCAGCAGCTTAGCAGGACAGGGCACAGATACGCAGTATTTT. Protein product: CASSLAGQGTDTQYF. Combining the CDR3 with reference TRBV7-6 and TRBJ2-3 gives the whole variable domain GAGVSQSPRYKVTKRGQDVALRCDPISGHVSLYWYRQALGQGPEFLTYFNYEAQQDKSGLPNDRFSAERPEGSISTLTIQRTEQRDSAMYRCASSLAGQGTDTQYFGPGTRLTVL.

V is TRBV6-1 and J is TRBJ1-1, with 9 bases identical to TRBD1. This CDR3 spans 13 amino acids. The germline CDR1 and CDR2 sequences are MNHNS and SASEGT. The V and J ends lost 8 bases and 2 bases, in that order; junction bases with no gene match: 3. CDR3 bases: TGTGCCAGCGGGGACAGGGTCAACACTGAAGCTTTCTTT. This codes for CASGDRVNTEAFF.

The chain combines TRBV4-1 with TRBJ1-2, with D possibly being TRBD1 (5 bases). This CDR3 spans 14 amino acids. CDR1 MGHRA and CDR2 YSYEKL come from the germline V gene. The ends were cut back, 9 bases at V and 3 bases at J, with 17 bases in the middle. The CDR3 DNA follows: TGCGCCAGTGCCCCGGCCAGGGAGGACTATGGCTACACCTTC. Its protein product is CASAPAREDYGYTF.

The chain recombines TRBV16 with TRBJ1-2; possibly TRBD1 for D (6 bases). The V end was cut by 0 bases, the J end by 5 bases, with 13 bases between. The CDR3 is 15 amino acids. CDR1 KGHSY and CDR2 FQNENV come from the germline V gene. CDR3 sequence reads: CASSQSEGGTYGYTF. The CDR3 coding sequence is TGTGCCAGCAGCCAATCGGAGGGCGGGACATATGGCTACACCTTC.

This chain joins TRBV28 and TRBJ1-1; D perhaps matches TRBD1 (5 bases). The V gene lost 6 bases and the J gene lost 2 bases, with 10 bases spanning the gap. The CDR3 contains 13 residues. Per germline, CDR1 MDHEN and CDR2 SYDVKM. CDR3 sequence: CASSPGFNTEAFF. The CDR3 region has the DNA TGTGCCAGCAGCCCAGGGTTCAACACTGAAGCTTTCTTT.